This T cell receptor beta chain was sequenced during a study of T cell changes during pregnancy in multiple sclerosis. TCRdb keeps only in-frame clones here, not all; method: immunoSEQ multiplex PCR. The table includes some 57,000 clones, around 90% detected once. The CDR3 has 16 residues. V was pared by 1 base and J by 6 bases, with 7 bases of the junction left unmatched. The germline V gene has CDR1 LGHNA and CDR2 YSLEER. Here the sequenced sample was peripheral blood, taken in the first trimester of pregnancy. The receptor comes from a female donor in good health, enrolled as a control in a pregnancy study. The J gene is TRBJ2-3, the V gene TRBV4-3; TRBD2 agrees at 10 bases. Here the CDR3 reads CASSQAASGGVDTQYF. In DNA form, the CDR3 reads TGCGCCAGCAGCCAAGCTGCTAGCGGGGGAGTGGATACGCAGTATTTT.